This T cell receptor beta chain stems from a study of T cell repertoires in cytomegalovirus infection. General observations from the study: The cumulative frequency of public TCR beta families identified carriers of CMV plus the relevant HLA.

This clonotype was found once. Its specificity is not known. MiXCR was run by TCRdb on the reads, yielding one entry per CDR3 protein. The data hold tens of thousands of distinct CDR3 sequences, with about 4.2% observed a single time. CDR1 and CDR2 from the germline V gene are SGHTA and FQGTGA. The CDR3 runs 18 residues. Trimming removed 3 bases from V and 0 bases from J, with 18 bases in between. Sequencing was carried out using PBMCs. The sequence was obtained from a human donor in good health (CMV status not recorded). Some clones in this sample may be carry-over from other donors' samples. The rearrangement joins TRBV7-3 to TRBJ2-4, with D maybe TRBD2 (6 bases). The DNA for the CDR3 is TGTGCCAGCAGCTTCCGGGACTGGATGACCTTAGCCAAAAACATTCAGTACTTC. Its protein product is CASSFRDWMTLAKNIQYF.